This T cell receptor beta chain was documented in a study of metastatic and nonmetastatic thyroid tumors. Notes on the study in general: TCR beta diversity was reportedly significantly higher in malignant thyroid tumors than benign nodules, in blood and tumor.

Original data processing: Building a distant-metastasis classifier for papillary thyroid cancer drew on CDR3 differences across clinicopathological groups. With MiXCR, TCRdb reprocessed the PCR reads. The V and J calls shown here were made by TCRdb, not taken from the authors' results. The repertoire holds some 93,000 clones, with 9.5% to 15% as singletons. This clone occurred many times. Its antigen is unknown. No patient had received any treatment before thyroid surgery. Germline-derived CDR1 and CDR2 are SGHTA and FQGNSA. The CDR3 runs 14 residues. V lost 4 bases and J lost 4, with 14 bases in between.

The chain uses TRBV7-2 and TRBJ2-7; a possible D gene is TRBD1 (7 bases). The sequenced sample consisted of blood. The receptor's source is a female donor with papillary thyroid cancer or a benign thyroid nodule (not recorded which). Some clones in this sample may be carry-over from other donors' samples. In DNA, the CDR3 is TGTGCCAGCAGCTCAGGGGGGAGGAGGTACGAGCAGTACTTC. Protein: CASSSGGRRYEQYF.